This T cell receptor (beta chain) came from a study of T cells in Graves' hyperthyroidism and ophthalmopathy (dated by TCRdb to 2018 to 2020). Background on the whole study: Peripheral blood was sampled at the time of initial diagnosis, prior to any treatment. TCR V-J signatures able to tell the groups apart were searched for in a discovery cohort of 90 to 100 patients, of whom under 45 had Graves' ophthalmopathy and around 56 had stable Graves' hyperthyroidism. The approximately 95 discovery patients were divided at random into training and test sets in a 7:3 ratio. TCR Vbeta CDR3 sequencing of 135 peripheral blood samples (approximately 44 ophthalmopathy, 75 to 85 hyperthyroidism and approximately 17 progressor patients) is reported in the paper. The study also compared thyroid tissue and blood T-cell repertoires from 5 to 7 Graves' hyperthyroidism patients. Whether ophthalmopathy could be predicted prospectively was tested in an independent validation cohort made up of roughly 19 hyperthyroidism patients plus 17 patients who later progressed to ophthalmopathy. After blood sampling, hyperthyroidism patients were treated with methimazole at a starting dose of 30 mg daily, and ophthalmopathy patients were treated with high-dose intravenous methylprednisolone.

V lost 6 bases and J lost 6 bases; the stretch between them is 11 bases long. According to the germline V gene, CDR1 reads MDHEN and CDR2 reads SYDVKM. The CDR3 contains 13 residues, cysteine and phenylalanine counted. The entry retains the CDR3 DNA only, 39 bases that are in frame from base 1. A patient counted as having stable Graves' hyperthyroidism if no progression to ophthalmopathy occurred over 18 months of follow-up. Hyperthyroidism patients were newly diagnosed, had a disease duration of under 2 months, and were aged 18 to 65 years. Patients with uncontrolled infections, other autoimmune diseases, pregnancy or lactation were excluded. Diagnoses were based on clinical symptoms, serum thyroxine and TRAb, thyroid ultrasound and orbital computed tomography. PBMCs were isolated from approximately 10 ml of fresh peripheral blood by Ficoll-Paque density gradient centrifugation. Trizol reagent was used to extract total RNA, and RNA quality was then checked on an Agilent 2100 Bioanalyzer.

The TCR beta CDR3 regions were amplified from RNA transcripts. For the first round of RT-PCR on the TCR CDR3, the HTBI primer set was used together with the Qiagen OneStep RT-PCR kit. Libraries were constructed in a second round of multiplex PCR, after which size selection and purification were carried out. Libraries were sequenced paired-end with 100 bp reads on an Illumina HiSeq2000. Concerning the study's data processing: SOAPnuke was used to process the raw data, with reads discarded if the reads contained adapters or uncalled bases, had a mean Phred below 15, or lacked an exact constant-primer or identifier match. High-quality paired reads were merged with COPE v1.2.5, and unique nucleotide sequences were defined as clonotypes. MiTCR v1.1 was used to align clonotypes to the IMGT TRBV, TRBD and TRBJ reference segments. Analysis was restricted to V-J combinations with a frequency above 0.0001, which covered 99.2% of repertoires. The TCS score was defined as the ratio of F50 (clonal expansion) to E x V (chaos), calculated using BLOSUM62-based TCRdist between CDR3 peptides within each V-J. Welch's t-statistics and random forest reduced roughly 540 V-J features to 13, which were used in a naive Bayes classifier (R e1071). The public sequencing data were trimmed at Q25 with fastp and processed into clonotypes with MiXCR by TCRdb, which kept only in-frame beta chains. Each entry is one CDR3 protein sequence, shown with its most common DNA and genes. TCRdb's processing, not the authors' own work, is the source of the V and J calls. Across this sample there are approximately 210,000 distinct CDR3 sequences, with approximately 17% seen only once. Clones ranked in the top ten supply approximately 50% of the sample.

This clonotype has only a few counts. Its antigen target is currently unknown. Nothing much larger sits one base from this clone, and base qualities are not available. Overall results and qualifications from the work: Blood samples also contained most of the expanded thyroid clonotypes (frequency above 0.001), which suggests that blood repertoires may reflect thyroid immune responses. In validation, progression to ophthalmopathy was predicted by the model with 70.59% sensitivity and under 85% specificity, a median of about 6.8 months before onset. Sample size was not statistically predetermined, and blinding of investigators to group allocation was not performed. In cross-validation, a model built on a 13 V-J signature told ophthalmopathy apart from stable hyperthyroidism with 87.88% sensitivity and around 84% specificity, and in testing the same model reached 80%/75%.

The sequence was obtained from a man between 45 and 60 years old with Graves' hyperthyroidism. Specimen: blood. The chain is made from TRBV28 and TRBJ2-2; confidence is insufficient to name the D gene. The DNA sequence is as follows: TGTGCCAGCAGCCCCCTAGAGGCCGGGGAGCTGTTTTTT. The translation is CASSPLEAGELFF.